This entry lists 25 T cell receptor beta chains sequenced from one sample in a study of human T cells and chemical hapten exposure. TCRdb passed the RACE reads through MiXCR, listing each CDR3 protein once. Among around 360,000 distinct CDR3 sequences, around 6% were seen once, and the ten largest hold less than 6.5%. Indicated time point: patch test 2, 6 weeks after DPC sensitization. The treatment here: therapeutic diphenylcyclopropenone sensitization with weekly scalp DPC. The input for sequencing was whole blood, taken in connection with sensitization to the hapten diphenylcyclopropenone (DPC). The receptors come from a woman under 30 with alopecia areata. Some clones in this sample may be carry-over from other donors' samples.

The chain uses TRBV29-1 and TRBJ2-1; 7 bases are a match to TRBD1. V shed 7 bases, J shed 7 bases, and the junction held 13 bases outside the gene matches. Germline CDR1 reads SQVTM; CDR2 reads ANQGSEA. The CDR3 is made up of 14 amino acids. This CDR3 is CSAGQALSLNEQFF. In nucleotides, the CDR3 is TGCAGCGCCGGACAGGCTCTTTCTTTGAATGAGCAGTTCTTC.

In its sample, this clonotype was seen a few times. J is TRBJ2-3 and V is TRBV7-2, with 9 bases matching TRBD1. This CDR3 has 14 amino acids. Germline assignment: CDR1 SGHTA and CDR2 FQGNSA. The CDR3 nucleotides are TGTGCTGATCGCGTAACAGGGGGCATGGATACGCAGTATTTT. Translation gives CADRVTGGMDTQYF.

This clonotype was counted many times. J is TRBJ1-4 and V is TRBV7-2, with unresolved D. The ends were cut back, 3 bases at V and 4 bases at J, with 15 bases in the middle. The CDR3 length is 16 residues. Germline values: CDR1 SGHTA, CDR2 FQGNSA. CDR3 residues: CASSFVAPALNEKLFF. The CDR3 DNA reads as TGTGCCAGCAGCTTTGTGGCTCCAGCCCTTAATGAAAAACTGTTTTTT.

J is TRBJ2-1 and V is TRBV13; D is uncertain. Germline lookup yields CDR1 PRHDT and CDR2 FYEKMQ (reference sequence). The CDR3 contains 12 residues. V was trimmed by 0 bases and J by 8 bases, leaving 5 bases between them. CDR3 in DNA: TGTGCCAGCAGCTTAGGACCCCATGAGCAGTTCTTC. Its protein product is CASSLGPHEQFF.

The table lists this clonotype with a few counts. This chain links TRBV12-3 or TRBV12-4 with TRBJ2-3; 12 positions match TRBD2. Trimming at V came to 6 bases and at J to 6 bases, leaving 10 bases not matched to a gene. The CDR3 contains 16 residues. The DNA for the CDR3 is TGTGCCAGCAGGGGGAGGACTAGCGGGGCTTGGGATACGCAGTATTTT. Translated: CASRGRTSGAWDTQYF.

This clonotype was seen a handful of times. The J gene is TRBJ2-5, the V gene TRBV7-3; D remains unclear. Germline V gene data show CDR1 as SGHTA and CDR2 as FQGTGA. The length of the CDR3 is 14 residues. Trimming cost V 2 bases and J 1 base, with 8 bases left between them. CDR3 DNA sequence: TGTGCCAGCAGCTTAGACGGACCCCAAGAGACCCAGTACTTC. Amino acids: CASSLDGPQETQYF. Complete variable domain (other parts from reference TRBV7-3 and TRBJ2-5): GAGVSQTPSNKVTEKGKYVELRCDPISGHTALYWYRQSLGQGPEFLIYFQGTGAADDSGLPNDRFFAVRPEGSVSTLKIQRTERGDSAVYLCASSLDGPQETQYFGPGTRLLVL.

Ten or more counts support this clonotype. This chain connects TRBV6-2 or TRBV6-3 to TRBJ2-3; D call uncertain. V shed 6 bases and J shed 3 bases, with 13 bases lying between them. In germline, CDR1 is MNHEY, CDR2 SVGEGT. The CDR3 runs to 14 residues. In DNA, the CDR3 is TGTGCCAGCAGACTCAGGACGCCGACAGATACGCAGTATTTT. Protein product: CASRLRTPTDTQYF.

The CDR3 here is CSARVLLGADGYTF. The DNA of the CDR3 is TGCAGTGCTAGAGTTCTCCTGGGGGCAGATGGCTACACCTTC. The chain links TRBV20-1 to TRBJ1-2; tentative D call: TRBD1 (6 bases). The CDR3 runs 14 residues. Germline V CDR1 and CDR2: DFQATT, SNEGSKA (reference sequence). The germline V and J ends were trimmed by 1 base and 6 bases, with 15 bases remaining between them.

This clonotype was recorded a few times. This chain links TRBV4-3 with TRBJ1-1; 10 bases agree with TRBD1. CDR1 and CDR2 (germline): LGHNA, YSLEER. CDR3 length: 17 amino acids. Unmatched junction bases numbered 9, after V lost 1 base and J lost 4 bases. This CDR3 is CASSQGPTGGEGTEAFF. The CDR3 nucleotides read TGCGCCAGCAGCCAAGGTCCGACAGGGGGCGAAGGCACTGAAGCTTTCTTT.

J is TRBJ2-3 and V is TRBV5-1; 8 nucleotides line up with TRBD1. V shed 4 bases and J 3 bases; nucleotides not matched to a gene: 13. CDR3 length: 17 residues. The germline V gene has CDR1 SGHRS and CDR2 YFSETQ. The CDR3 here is CASSPIPRGRTTDTQYF. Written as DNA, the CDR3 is TGCGCCAGCAGCCCGATCCCCAGGGGGCGAACAACAGATACGCAGTATTTT.

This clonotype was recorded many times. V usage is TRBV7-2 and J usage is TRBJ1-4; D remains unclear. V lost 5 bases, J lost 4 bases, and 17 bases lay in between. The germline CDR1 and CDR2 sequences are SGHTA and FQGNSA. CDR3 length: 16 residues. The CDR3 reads CASSAGPAGYNEKLFF. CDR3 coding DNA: TGTGCCAGCAGCGCAGGCCCAGCGGGATATAATGAAAAACTGTTTTTT.

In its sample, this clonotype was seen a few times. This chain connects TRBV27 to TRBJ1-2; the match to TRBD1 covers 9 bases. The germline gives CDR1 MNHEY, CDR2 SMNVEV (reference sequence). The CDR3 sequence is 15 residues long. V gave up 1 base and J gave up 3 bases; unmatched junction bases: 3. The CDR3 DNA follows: TGTGCCAGCAGTTTATTTGGGACAGGGCACTATGGCTACACCTTC. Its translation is CASSLFGTGHYGYTF.

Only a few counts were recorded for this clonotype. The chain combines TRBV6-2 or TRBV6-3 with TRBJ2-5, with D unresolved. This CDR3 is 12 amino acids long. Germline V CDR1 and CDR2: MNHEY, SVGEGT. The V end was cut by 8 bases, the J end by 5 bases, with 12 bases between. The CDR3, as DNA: TGTGCCAGCTCTCCGGCCTCGGAGACCCAGTACTTC. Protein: CASSPASETQYF.

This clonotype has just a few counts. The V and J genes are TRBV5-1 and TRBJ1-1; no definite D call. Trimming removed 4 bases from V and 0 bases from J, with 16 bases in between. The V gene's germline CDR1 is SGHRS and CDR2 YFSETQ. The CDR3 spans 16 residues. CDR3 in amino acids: CASSGGEGRMNTEAFF. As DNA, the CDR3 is TGCGCCAGCAGCGGTGGCGAAGGCCGGATGAACACTGAAGCTTTCTTT.

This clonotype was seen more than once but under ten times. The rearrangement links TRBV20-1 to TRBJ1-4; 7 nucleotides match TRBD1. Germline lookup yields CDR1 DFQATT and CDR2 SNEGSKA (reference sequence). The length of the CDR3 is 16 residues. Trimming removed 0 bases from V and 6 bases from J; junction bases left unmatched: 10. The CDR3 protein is CSARDPTGASDEKLFF. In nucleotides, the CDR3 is TGCAGTGCTAGAGATCCTACAGGGGCGTCGGATGAAAAACTGTTTTTT.

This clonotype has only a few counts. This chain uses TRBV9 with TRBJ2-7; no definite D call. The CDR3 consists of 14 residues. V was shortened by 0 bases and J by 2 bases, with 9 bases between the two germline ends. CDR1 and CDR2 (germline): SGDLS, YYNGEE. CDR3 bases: TGTGCCAGCAGCGTAGTTCCGGTTACCTACGAGCAGTACTTC. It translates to CASSVVPVTYEQYF. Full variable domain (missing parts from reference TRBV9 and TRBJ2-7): DSGVTQTPKHLITATGQRVTLRCSPRSGDLSVYWYQQSLDQGLQFLIQYYNGEERAKGNILERFSAQQFPDLHSELNLSSLELGDSALYFCASSVVPVTYEQYFGPGTRLTVT.

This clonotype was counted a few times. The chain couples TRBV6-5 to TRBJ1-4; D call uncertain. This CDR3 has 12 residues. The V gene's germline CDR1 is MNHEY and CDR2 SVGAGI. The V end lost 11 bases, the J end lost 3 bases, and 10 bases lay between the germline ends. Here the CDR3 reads CASRDPNEKLFF. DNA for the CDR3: TGTGCCTCGCGTGACCCTAATGAAAAACTGTTTTTT.

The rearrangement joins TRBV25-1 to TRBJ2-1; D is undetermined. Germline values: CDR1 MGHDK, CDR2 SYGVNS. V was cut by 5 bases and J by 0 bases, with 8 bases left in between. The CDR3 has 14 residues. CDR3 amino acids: CASSPGISYNEQFF. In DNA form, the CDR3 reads TGTGCCAGCAGTCCCGGAATCTCCTACAATGAGCAGTTCTTC.

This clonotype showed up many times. For the CDR3, the DNA is TGTGCCAGCAGTAGTTGGAGCACCGGGGAGCTGTTTTTT. Protein: CASSSWSTGELFF. The chain carries TRBV2 and TRBJ2-2; D unresolved. The CDR3 sequence is 13 residues long. V shed 5 bases and J shed 4 bases, with 8 bases lying between them. CDR1 SNHLY and CDR2 FYNNEI come from the germline V gene.

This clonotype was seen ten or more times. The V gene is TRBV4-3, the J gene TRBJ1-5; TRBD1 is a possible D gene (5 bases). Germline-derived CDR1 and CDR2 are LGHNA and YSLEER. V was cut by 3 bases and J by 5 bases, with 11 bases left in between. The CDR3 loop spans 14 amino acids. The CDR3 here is CASSQRQGDQPQHF. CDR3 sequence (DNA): TGCGCCAGCAGCCAGCGGCAGGGAGATCAGCCCCAGCATTTT.

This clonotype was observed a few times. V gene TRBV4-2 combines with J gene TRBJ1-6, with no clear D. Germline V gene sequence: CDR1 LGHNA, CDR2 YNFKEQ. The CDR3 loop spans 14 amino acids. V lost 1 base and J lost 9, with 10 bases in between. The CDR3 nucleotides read TGTGCCAGCAGCCAAGGCAAGACGGGTTCACCCCTCCACTTT. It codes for CASSQGKTGSPLHF.

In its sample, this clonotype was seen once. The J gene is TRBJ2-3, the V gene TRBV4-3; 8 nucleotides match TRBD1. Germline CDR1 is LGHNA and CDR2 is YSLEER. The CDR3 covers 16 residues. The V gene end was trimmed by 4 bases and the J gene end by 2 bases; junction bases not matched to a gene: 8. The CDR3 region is CASSRSGQADTDTQYF. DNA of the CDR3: TGCGCCAGCAGCCGGTCGGGACAGGCTGACACAGATACGCAGTATTTT.

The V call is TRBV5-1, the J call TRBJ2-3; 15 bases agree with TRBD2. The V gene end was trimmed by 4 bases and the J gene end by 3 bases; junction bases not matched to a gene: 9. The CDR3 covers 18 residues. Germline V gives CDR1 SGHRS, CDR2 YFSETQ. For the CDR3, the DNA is TGCGCCAGCAGCCTAGGACTAGCGGGGGGGCCGAGGACAGATACGCAGTATTTT. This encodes CASSLGLAGGPRTDTQYF.

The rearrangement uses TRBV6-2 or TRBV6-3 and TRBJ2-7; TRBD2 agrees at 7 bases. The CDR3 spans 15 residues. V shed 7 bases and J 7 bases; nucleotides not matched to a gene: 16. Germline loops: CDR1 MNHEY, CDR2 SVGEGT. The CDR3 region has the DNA TGTGCCAGCATAGAAGCGGGACGGGCGAGAGGGGAGCAGTACTTC. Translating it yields CASIEAGRARGEQYF.

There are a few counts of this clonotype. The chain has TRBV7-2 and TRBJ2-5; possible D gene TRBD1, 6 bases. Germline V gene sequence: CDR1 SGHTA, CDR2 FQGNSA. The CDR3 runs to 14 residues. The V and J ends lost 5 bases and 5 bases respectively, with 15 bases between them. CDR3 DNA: TGTGCCAGCAGCCCGGACAGTGCCAGGGAGACCCAGTACTTC. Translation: CASSPDSARETQYF.